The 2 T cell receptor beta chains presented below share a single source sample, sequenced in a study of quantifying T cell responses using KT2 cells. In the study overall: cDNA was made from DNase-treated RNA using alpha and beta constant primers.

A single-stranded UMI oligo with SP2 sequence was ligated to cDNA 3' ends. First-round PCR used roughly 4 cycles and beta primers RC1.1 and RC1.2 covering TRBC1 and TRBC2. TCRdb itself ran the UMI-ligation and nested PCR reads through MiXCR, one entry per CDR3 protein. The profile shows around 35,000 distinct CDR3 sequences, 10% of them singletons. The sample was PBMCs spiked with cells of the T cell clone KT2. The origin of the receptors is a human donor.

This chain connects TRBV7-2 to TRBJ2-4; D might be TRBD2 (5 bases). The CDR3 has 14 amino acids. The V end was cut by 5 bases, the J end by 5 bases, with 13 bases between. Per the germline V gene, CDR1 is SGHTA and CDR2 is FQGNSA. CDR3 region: CASSLSREQNIQYF. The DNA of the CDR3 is TGTGCCAGCAGCCTATCTCGGGAACAAAACATTCAGTACTTC. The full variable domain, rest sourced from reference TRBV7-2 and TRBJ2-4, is GAGVSQSPSNKVTEKGKDVELRCDPISGHTALYWYRQSLGQGLEFLIYFQGNSAPDKSGLPSDRFSAERTGGSVSTLTIQRTQQEDSAVYLCASSLSREQNIQYFGAGTRLSVL.

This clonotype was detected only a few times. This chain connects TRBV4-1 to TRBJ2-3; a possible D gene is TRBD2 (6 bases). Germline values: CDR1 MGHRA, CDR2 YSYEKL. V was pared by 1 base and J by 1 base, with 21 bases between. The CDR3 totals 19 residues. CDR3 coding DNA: TGCGCCAGCAGCCAAGGGCACCGGGGACTCCCCCTCCGCACAGATACGCAGTATTTT. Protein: CASSQGHRGLPLRTDTQYF.